A single sample gave rise to the 32 T cell receptor beta chains below, sequenced in a study of lymphopenia after photon versus proton radiotherapy. The method was immunoSEQ multiplex PCR; TCRdb's version includes in-frame clones alone and lacks a portion of them. In the table there are about 25,000 clones, roughly 87% of which are singletons. The sequenced sample was peripheral blood, obtained from a patient treated with photon-based radiotherapy. These receptors originate from a man aged 45-65 years with gastric cancer.

The rearrangement links TRBV10-2 to TRBJ2-1; D is undetermined. Trimming took 0 bases from V and 5 from J, leaving 8 bases between them. Germline-derived CDR1 and CDR2 are WSHSY and SAAADI. This CDR3 is built from 14 residues. The CDR3 nucleotides read TGCGCCAGCAGTGAGTCCCGTCCAAACAATGAGCAGTTCTTC. Protein: CASSESRPNNEQFF.

V is TRBV6-1 and J is TRBJ2-5, with D uncertain. V was trimmed by 2 bases and J by 2 bases, leaving 6 bases between them. The germline gives CDR1 MNHNS, CDR2 SASEGT. The length of the CDR3 is 13 residues. CDR3 DNA sequence: TGTGCCAGCAGTGAAACCTATCAAGAGACCCAGTACTTC. Translation: CASSETYQETQYF.

The rearrangement links TRBV19 to TRBJ1-5, with 10 bases aligning to TRBD1. V lost 4 bases and J lost 2; bases outside the gene matches: 2. CDR3 size: 15 residues. CDR1 and CDR2 (germline): LNHDA, SQIVND (reference sequence). The CDR3 here is CASSTGTGGNQPQHF. CDR3 DNA: TGTGCCAGTAGTACAGGGACAGGGGGCAATCAGCCCCAGCATTTT.

This chain links TRBV5-1 with TRBJ1-4, with D unresolved. CDR3 length equals 14 residues. Germline V gives CDR1 SGHRS, CDR2 YFSETQ. Trimming left V 4 bases short and J 2 bases short, with 9 bases between. The CDR3 loop reads CASSPLGTNEKLFF. The CDR3, as DNA: TGCGCCAGCAGCCCCCTGGGGACTAATGAAAAACTGTTTTTT.

This clone is a singleton in its sample. The chain couples TRBV7-7 to TRBJ2-1; 9 bases line up with TRBD1. Germline-derived CDR1 and CDR2 are SSHAT and FNYEAQ (reference sequence). V was pared by 5 bases and J by 4 bases, with 9 bases of the junction left unmatched. This CDR3 contains 16 residues. CDR3 nucleotides: TGTGCCAGCAGCCCGCCGGGGACAGGGTCGTACAATGAGCAGTTCTTC. Protein: CASSPPGTGSYNEQFF.

The chain uses TRBV13 and TRBJ1-6; D unclear. Trimming stripped 2 bases from V and 10 bases from J, with 6 bases between. The CDR3 totals 12 residues. Germline-derived CDR1 and CDR2 are PRHDT and FYEKMQ (reference sequence). CDR3 coding DNA: TGTGCCAGCAGCTTATCTGGCTCACCCCTCCACTTT. Its translation is CASSLSGSPLHF.

The chain joins TRBV4-1 to TRBJ1-1; 7 nucleotides line up with TRBD1. V was clipped by 2 bases and J by 3 bases; unmatched bases: 6. The CDR3 loop spans 15 amino acids. Germline CDR1 reads MGHRA; CDR2 reads YSYEKL. CDR3 in amino acids: CASSQRTGVYTEAFF. In nucleotides, the CDR3 is TGCGCCAGCAGCCAAAGAACAGGGGTTTACACTGAAGCTTTCTTT.

The chain uses TRBV5-1 and TRBJ1-4; TRBD1 is a possible D gene (5 bases). The CDR3 extends over 16 amino acids. Per the germline V gene, CDR1 is SGHRS and CDR2 is YFSETQ. Deletions cut 3 bases from V and 5 bases from J, with 17 bases between. CDR3 region: CASSSAGTGWNEKLFF. The CDR3 DNA reads TGCGCCAGCAGCTCGGCTGGGACTGGATGGAATGAAAAACTGTTTTTT.

This chain links TRBV5-5 with TRBJ2-7; D gene unclear. Trimming removed 1 base at V and 4 bases at J, with 9 bases between. The germline CDR1 and CDR2 sequences are SGHKS and YYEKEE (reference sequence). The CDR3 runs 13 residues. The CDR3 sequence: CASSLTVGYEQYV. Here the CDR3 DNA reads TGTGCCAGCAGCTTGACTGTAGGTTACGAGCAGTACGTC.

V gene TRBV19 combines with J gene TRBJ2-1; D tentatively fits TRBD1 or TRBD2 (5 bases each). The CDR3 totals 13 residues. In germline, CDR1 is LNHDA, CDR2 SQIVND (reference sequence). The V end was cut by 7 bases, the J end by 8 bases, with 15 bases between. This CDR3 reads CASTGFGAHEQFF. The CDR3 coding sequence is TGTGCCAGTACGGGATTCGGGGCTCATGAGCAGTTCTTC.

This clone appeared a single time. The chain links TRBV19 to TRBJ2-7; D is tentatively TRBD1 or TRBD2 (5 bases each). This CDR3 is built from 16 residues. The V and J ends lost 1 base and 3 bases respectively, with 16 bases between them. Germline CDR1 reads LNHDA; CDR2 reads SQIVND (reference sequence). As DNA, the CDR3 is TGTGCCAGTAGTATAGGATCCGGGGCGATTGTCTACGAGCAGTACTTC. Protein product: CASSIGSGAIVYEQYF.

This clone occurred once. The chain is built from TRBV7-2 and TRBJ2-1; possible D gene TRBD1, 5 bases. Germline-derived CDR1 and CDR2 are SGHTA and FQGNSA. CDR3 size: 15 residues. V lost 5 bases and J 5 bases, leaving 16 bases between the germline ends. The CDR3 region has the DNA TGTGCCAGCAGCCCTCCAACAGGACGGGACAATGAGCAGTTCTTC. Translated, it gives CASSPPTGRDNEQFF.

The chain combines TRBV5-6 with TRBJ1-5; D not resolved. Germline-derived CDR1 and CDR2 are SGHDT and YYEEEE. The CDR3 is 16 residues long. V lost 0 bases, J lost 0 bases, and 10 bases lay in between. CDR3 in DNA: TGTGCCAGCAGCTTGGGCGGTGTTTTTAGCAATCAGCCCCAGCATTTT. Amino acid sequence: CASSLGGVFSNQPQHF.

The chain couples TRBV29-1 to TRBJ2-3; D possibly corresponds to TRBD2 (5 bases). The germline V and J ends were trimmed by 4 bases and 0 bases, with 8 bases remaining between them. The CDR3 spans 13 residues. Per germline, CDR1 SQVTM and CDR2 ANQGSEA. The CDR3 region has the DNA TGCAGCGTTGCACGGGGAAGCACAGATACGCAGTATTTT. It yields the protein CSVARGSTDTQYF.

V is TRBV6-4 and J is TRBJ2-1; 9 bases match TRBD1. The CDR3 is 15 residues long. V shed 2 bases and J 8 bases; nucleotides not matched to a gene: 7. Germline V gene lookup returns CDR1 MRHNA and CDR2 SNTAGT. The CDR3 DNA is TGTGCCAGCAGTGACGAAGAGACAGGGGGGGATGAGCAGTTCTTC. Translating gives CASSDEETGGDEQFF.

CDR3 in DNA: TGTGCCAGCTCGCCGAGGAAGTTGGGGCAAAGCTCCTATAATTCACCCCTCCACTTT. Protein product: CASSPRKLGQSSYNSPLHF. The rearrangement uses TRBV18 and TRBJ1-6, with TRBD1 as a possible D gene (5 bases). V lost 6 bases and J lost 0, with 21 bases in between. Germline V gene sequence: CDR1 KGHSH, CDR2 LQKENI. The CDR3 extends over 19 amino acids.

J is TRBJ2-3 and V is TRBV6-1, with D maybe TRBD1 (6 bases). V lost 10 bases, J lost 0 bases, and 11 bases lay in between. Germline V gives CDR1 MNHNS, CDR2 SASEGT. This CDR3 has 13 residues. The CDR3 region has the DNA TGTGCCATAGTGGACAGAAGCACAGATACGCAGTATTTT. Translation gives CAIVDRSTDTQYF.

The J gene is TRBJ2-1, the V gene TRBV19, with D possibly being TRBD1 or TRBD2 (6 bases each). The CDR3 extends over 16 amino acids. Trimming removed 7 bases at V and 3 bases at J, with 19 bases between. Germline CDR1 and CDR2: LNHDA and SQIVND (reference sequence). The CDR3 DNA reads TGTGCCAGTACCTCCGTGGGTGGGGGGCTCTACAATGAGCAGTTCTTC. It yields the protein CASTSVGGGLYNEQFF.

This clone was seen once. The chain links TRBV6-4 to TRBJ2-2, with D perhaps TRBD1 or TRBD2 (6 bases each). The CDR3 sequence is 13 residues long. V lost 6 bases and J 4 bases, leaving 9 bases between the germline ends. CDR1 is MRHNA and CDR2 is SNTAGT in the germline V gene. CDR3 coding DNA: TGTGCCAGCAGGGGGGGCCCCACCGGGGAGCTGTTTTTT. Translated: CASRGGPTGELFF.

The rearrangement joins TRBV29-1 to TRBJ2-5; D gene ambiguous. Trimming took off 4 bases at V and 2 bases at J, with 5 bases between the two ends. The germline gives CDR1 SQVTM, CDR2 ANQGSEA. The CDR3 sequence is 11 residues long. The CDR3 DNA follows: TGCAGCGTTGGGCAGCAAGAGACCCAGTACTTC. Amino acid sequence: CSVGQQETQYF.

The genes are TRBV7-3 and TRBJ1-1; no clear D gene. This CDR3 spans 13 amino acids. Per germline, CDR1 SGHTA and CDR2 FQGTGA. Trimming stripped 0 bases from V and 6 bases from J, with 8 bases between. The CDR3: CASSLTYRSEAFF. CDR3 coding DNA: TGTGCCAGCAGCTTAACATACCGGTCTGAAGCTTTCTTT.

J is TRBJ2-1 and V is TRBV6-5; 9 positions match TRBD2. From germline, CDR1 is MNHEY and CDR2 SVGAGI. V lost 2 bases, J lost 5 bases, and 7 bases stayed unmatched. This CDR3 spans 16 amino acids. The CDR3 DNA is TGTGCCAGCAGTTACCTGGGCGGGGGGGTTAACAATGAGCAGTTCTTC. This encodes CASSYLGGGVNNEQFF.

The CDR3 region has the DNA TGTGCCAGCAGCTTAGGTTCCACCGGGGAGCTGTTTTTT. Protein: CASSLGSTGELFF. The chain recombines TRBV7-7 with TRBJ2-2; D not certain. Trimming cost V 1 base and J 4 bases, with 4 bases left between them. The CDR3 runs to 13 residues. The germline V gene has CDR1 SSHAT and CDR2 FNYEAQ (reference sequence).

This rearrangement joins TRBV19 to TRBJ2-4, with D hard to call. The CDR3 has 12 amino acids. The V gene lost 3 bases and the J gene lost 7 bases, with 7 bases spanning the gap. CDR1 is LNHDA, CDR2 SQIVND, per germline (reference sequence). The CDR3 DNA reads as TGTGCCAGTAGTATCCCCATGAACATTCAGTACTTC. Translating it yields CASSIPMNIQYF.

The V call is TRBV6-6, the J call TRBJ1-1; D is ambiguous. This CDR3 is 14 amino acids long. In germline, CDR1 is MNHNY, CDR2 SVGAGI (reference sequence). V was shortened by 7 bases and J by 6 bases, with 18 bases between the two germline ends. Here the CDR3 DNA reads TGTGCCAGCACCCCCAACGGTCTCAGTGCTGAAGCTTTCTTT. Protein product: CASTPNGLSAEAFF.

The rearrangement links TRBV12-5 to TRBJ2-2; D is perhaps TRBD2 (7 bases). Looked up from germline, CDR1 is LGHNT and CDR2 is FRNRAP. This CDR3 spans 17 amino acids. The ends were cut back, 6 bases at V and 5 bases at J, with 22 bases in the middle. CDR3 region: CASGPPGGGSGTGELFF. For the CDR3, the DNA is TGTGCTAGTGGGCCCCCTGGCGGGGGCTCAGGGACCGGGGAGCTGTTTTTT.

This chain links TRBV5-1 with TRBJ1-1; no definite D call. This CDR3 contains 16 residues. V lost 0 bases to trimming and J lost 6 bases, with 18 bases between them. The V gene's germline CDR1 is SGHRS and CDR2 YFSETQ. CDR3 amino acids: CASSLVVSSINAEAFF. The CDR3 nucleotides read TGCGCCAGCAGCTTGGTTGTTAGTAGTATCAACGCTGAAGCTTTCTTT. The full variable domain, its missing parts supplied by reference TRBV5-1 and TRBJ1-1, is KAGVTQTPRYLIKTRGQQVTLSCSPISGHRSVSWYQQTPGQGLQFLFEYFSETQRNKGNFPGRFSGRQFSNSRSEMNVSTLELGDSALYLCASSLVVSSINAEAFFGQGTRLTVV.

This chain joins TRBV7-9 and TRBJ1-4; 10 bases line up with TRBD1. Germline assignment: CDR1 SEHNR and CDR2 FQNEAQ (reference sequence). Trimming at V came to 5 bases and at J to 7 bases, leaving 7 bases not matched to a gene. The CDR3 length is 15 residues. CDR3 nucleotides: TGTGCCAGCAGCGAGACGACAGGGGGCGGTGAAAAACTGTTTTTT. Protein: CASSETTGGGEKLFF.

The V and J genes are TRBV9 and TRBJ2-2, with TRBD1 identical over 8 bases. V was pared by 3 bases and J by 7 bases, with 5 bases of the junction left unmatched. This CDR3 has 14 amino acids. From germline, CDR1 is SGDLS and CDR2 YYNGEE. The CDR3 loop is CASSGQGAVGELFF. The CDR3 bases are TGTGCCAGCAGCGGTCAGGGGGCGGTCGGGGAGCTGTTTTTT.

The rearrangement links TRBV7-6 to TRBJ2-1; 9 bases align to TRBD2. The ends lost 4 bases at V and 9 bases at J; junction bases unmatched: 7. Germline CDR1 and CDR2: SGHVS and FNYEAQ. The CDR3 spans 14 residues. CDR3 region: CASSSLLAGTEQFF. The CDR3 DNA follows: TGTGCCAGCAGCTCCTTACTAGCGGGCACTGAGCAGTTCTTC.

The table lists this clone with a count of one. The chain uses TRBV5-1 and TRBJ1-2; D is uncertain. Germline V gives CDR1 SGHRS, CDR2 YFSETQ. The CDR3 is 14 amino acids. The ends were cut back, 3 bases at V and 4 bases at J, with 13 bases in the middle. The CDR3 here is CASSSGNRIYGYTF. CDR3 DNA: TGCGCCAGCAGCTCGGGGAACAGAATCTATGGCTACACCTTC. The whole variable domain, filled in from reference TRBV5-1 and TRBJ1-2, reads KAGVTQTPRYLIKTRGQQVTLSCSPISGHRSVSWYQQTPGQGLQFLFEYFSETQRNKGNFPGRFSGRQFSNSRSEMNVSTLELGDSALYLCASSSGNRIYGYTFGSGTRLTVV.

V usage is TRBV5-8 and J usage is TRBJ2-6, with D hard to call. The CDR3 runs to 15 residues. With 0 bases removed from V and 1 base from J, the gap between germline ends came to 5 bases. CDR1 is SGHTS, CDR2 YDEGEE, per germline. CDR3 in DNA: TGTGCCAGCAGCTTGGAAGAGTCTGGGGCCAACGTCCTGACTTTC. This sequence encodes CASSLEESGANVLTF.